One TCR beta chain is described in this entry. What it binds is unknown. In germline, CDR1 is MRHNA, CDR2 SNTAGT. V lost 4 bases and J 5 bases, leaving 9 bases between the germline ends. The CDR3 length is 13 residues. This specimen comes from a study of T cell responses to AZD1222 COVID-19 vaccine. Findings of the study overall: Donor demographics were predominantly white British with a female majority; clonal diversity may be underestimated.

Generated by immunoSEQ multiplex PCR, the TCRdb table keeps only in-frame clones and is missing some. Of about 180,000 clones in the sample, 85% to 90% were seen once. The clonotype was recovered from an adult who received the MenACWY meningococcal vaccine as a control. The sequencing used peripheral blood, collected 28 days after the second dose of the MenACWY control vaccine. The gene calls are TRBV6-4 and TRBJ2-1; D possibly corresponds to TRBD2 (6 bases). The DNA for the CDR3 is TGTGCCAGCAGTGTGGGACTCCACAATGAGCAGTTCTTC. Protein product: CASSVGLHNEQFF.